One and the same sample provided the 14 T cell receptor beta chains below, sequenced in a study of radiotherapy plus CTLA-4 blockade in lung cancer. Using immunoSEQ multiplex PCR, the repertoire was profiled, and TCRdb retains in-frame clones only, with some absent. The data hold more than 90,000 clones, with more than 65% observed a single time. Material: peripheral blood, obtained from a patient treated with radiotherapy plus ipilimumab. These receptors all stem from a human donor with non-small cell lung cancer who had a partial response to radiotherapy plus ipilimumab.

This chain connects TRBV7-2 to TRBJ2-7; D gene unclear. The V gene's germline CDR1 is SGHTA and CDR2 FQGNSA. The CDR3 is 14 residues long. Trimming took off 1 base at V and 3 bases at J, with 10 bases between the two ends. In nucleotides, the CDR3 is TGTGCCAGCAGCTTAGTTGCACCCAGCTACGAGCAGTACTTC. Protein: CASSLVAPSYEQYF.

This clone showed up just once. The chain employs TRBV5-6 and TRBJ2-1; TRBD1 aligns across 8 bases. The CDR3 length is 15 residues. The junction had 5 bases not matched to a gene; V was cut back by 4 bases and J by 2 bases. Germline V gene lookup returns CDR1 SGHDT and CDR2 YYEEEE. The CDR3 DNA is TGTGCCAGCAGCCGAGACAGGGGTGCCTACAATGAGCAGTTCTTC. Protein product: CASSRDRGAYNEQFF.

CDR3 residues: CASSPGQGRAGANVLTF. CDR3 in DNA: TGTGCCAGCAGTCCCGGACAGGGGAGGGCTGGGGCCAACGTCCTGACTTTC. V usage is TRBV27 and J usage is TRBJ2-6; 9 nucleotides agree with TRBD1. Germline values: CDR1 MNHEY, CDR2 SMNVEV (reference sequence). The CDR3 totals 17 residues. Losses at the gene ends were 5 bases for V and 2 bases for J; bases not matched to a gene: 7.

The CDR3 sequence: CASSYSITGTSGEQYF. The DNA for the CDR3 is TGTGCCAGCAGTTACTCGATCACGGGGACATCTGGGGAGCAGTACTTC. The rearrangement uses TRBV6-6 and TRBJ2-7; a weak D match, TRBD1 (6 bases). Germline V gene sequence: CDR1 MNHNY, CDR2 SVGAGI (reference sequence). The CDR3 contains 16 residues. V was shortened by 0 bases and J by 7 bases, with 19 bases between the two germline ends.

The chain uses TRBV5-6 and TRBJ1-1; maybe TRBD1 (6 bases). The CDR3 consists of 13 residues. Germline CDR1 and CDR2: SGHDT and YYEEEE. V was trimmed by 4 bases and J by 6 bases, leaving 13 bases between them. The CDR3 here is CASSPLGGAEAFF. In nucleotides, the CDR3 is TGTGCCAGCAGCCCCCTAGGGGGAGCTGAAGCTTTCTTT.

V is TRBV6-5 and J is TRBJ1-3, with 10 bases identical to TRBD1. CDR3 length: 14 residues. With V trimmed by 8 bases and J by 0 bases, 1 base remained unmatched. CDR1 and CDR2 (germline): MNHEY, SVGAGI. DNA for the CDR3: TGTGCCAGCCGGACAGGGGGCTCTGGAAACACCATATATTTT. Amino acid sequence: CASRTGGSGNTIYF.

The chain couples TRBV2 to TRBJ1-5; 7 bases match TRBD1. The ends lost 3 bases at V and 5 bases at J; junction bases unmatched: 4. The CDR3 has 14 residues. Looked up from germline, CDR1 is SNHLY and CDR2 is FYNNEI. The DNA of the CDR3 is TGTGCCAGCAGTGATAGGACAGGTCATCAGCCCCAGCATTTT. Protein: CASSDRTGHQPQHF.

This clone was detected a few times. The chain couples TRBV2 to TRBJ2-7; 12 nucleotides line up with TRBD2. This CDR3 comprises 19 residues. With 5 bases clipped from V and 2 bases from J, the junction kept 16 bases outside the gene matches. Germline V gene sequence: CDR1 SNHLY, CDR2 FYNNEI. CDR3 sequence: CASSPHPGTSGPTTYEQYF. The CDR3 DNA reads TGTGCCAGCAGTCCCCACCCCGGGACTAGCGGGCCCACCACCTACGAGCAGTACTTC.

The chain is built from TRBV7-2 and TRBJ1-1, with 7 positions matching TRBD1. The V segment lost 3 bases and the J segment 4 bases; nucleotides outside the gene matches: 2. CDR1 and CDR2 (germline): SGHTA, FQGNSA. The CDR3 sequence is 13 residues long. In DNA, the CDR3 is TGTGCCAGCAGCTTTCGACAGGGCACTGAAGCTTTCTTT. This sequence encodes CASSFRQGTEAFF.

The V and J genes are TRBV27 and TRBJ1-1, with 12 nucleotides matching TRBD1. After removal of 6 bases from V and 8 bases from J, the junction contained 13 bases not matched to a gene. This CDR3 is 16 amino acids long. Germline CDR1 reads MNHEY; CDR2 reads SMNVEV (reference sequence). The CDR3 nucleotides read TGTGCCAGCAGACCGGGACAGGGGGCTTTAGCTACCGAAGCTTTCTTT. This translates into CASRPGQGALATEAFF.

V usage is TRBV19 and J usage is TRBJ2-1; TRBD1 aligns across 7 bases. V lost 3 bases, J lost 2 bases, and 1 base stayed unmatched. The germline gives CDR1 LNHDA, CDR2 SQIVND (reference sequence). This CDR3 region has 14 residues. In DNA, the CDR3 is TGTGCCAGTAGTATGCAGGGGGCCTACAATGAGCAGTTCTTC. Residues: CASSMQGAYNEQFF.

The chain links TRBV15 to TRBJ1-3; D may be TRBD1 (5 bases). Germline V gene sequence: CDR1 LNHNV, CDR2 YYDKDF (reference sequence). The CDR3 has 17 residues. V shed 5 bases and J shed 2 bases, with 19 bases lying between them. The CDR3 coding sequence is TGTGCCACCAGCGCTCGGGGCGGGGTTCTGCCTGGAAACACCATATATTTT. Protein sequence: CATSARGGVLPGNTIYF.

This clone was observed a single time. V and J are TRBV25-1 and TRBJ1-5, with D uncertain. The CDR3 has 11 amino acids. Germline V gene data show CDR1 as MGHDK and CDR2 as SYGVNS. Trimming cost V 3 bases and J 15 bases, with 12 bases left between them. This CDR3 is CASSEFGEWHF. CDR3 DNA sequence: TGTGCCAGCAGTGAGTTCGGGGAATGGCATTTT.

This chain joins TRBV10-3 and TRBJ2-2, with 7 nucleotides matching TRBD1. The CDR3 is 11 residues long. V shed 9 bases, J shed 8 bases, and the junction held 3 bases outside the gene matches. Germline V gene sequence: CDR1 ENHRY, CDR2 SYGVKD. In DNA form, the CDR3 reads TGTGCCATTAACAGGGGAGGGGAGCTGTTTTTT. This codes for CAINRGGELFF.